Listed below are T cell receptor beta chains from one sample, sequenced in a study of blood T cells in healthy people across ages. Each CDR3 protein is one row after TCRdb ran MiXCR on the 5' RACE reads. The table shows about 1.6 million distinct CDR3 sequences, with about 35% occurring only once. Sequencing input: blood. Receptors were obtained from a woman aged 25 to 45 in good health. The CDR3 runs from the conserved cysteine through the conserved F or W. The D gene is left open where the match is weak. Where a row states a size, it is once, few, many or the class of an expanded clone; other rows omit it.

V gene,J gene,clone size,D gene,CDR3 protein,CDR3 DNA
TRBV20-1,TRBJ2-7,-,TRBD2,CSALNLAGGLYEQYF,TGCAGTGCTCTCAACTTAGCGGGGGGCCTCTACGAGCAGTACTTC
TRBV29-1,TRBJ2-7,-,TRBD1,CSVRGQGTYEQYF,TGCAGCGTTCGGGGACAGGGGACCTACGAGCAGTACTTC
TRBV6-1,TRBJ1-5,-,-,CASRGKGQPQHF,TGTGCCAGCCGGGGTAAGGGGCAGCCCCAGCATTTT
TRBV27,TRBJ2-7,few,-,CASSAGTELYEQYF,TGTGCCAGCAGTGCCGGGACGGAGCTCTACGAGCAGTACTTC
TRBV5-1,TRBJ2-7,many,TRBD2,CASSAGTSGSTEQYF,TGCGCCAGCAGCGCGGGGACTAGCGGTTCTACGGAGCAGTACTTC
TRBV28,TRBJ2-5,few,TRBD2,CASSPPRGTSGPQETQYF,TGTGCCAGCAGTCCGCCGAGAGGGACTAGCGGACCCCAAGAGACCCAGTACTTC
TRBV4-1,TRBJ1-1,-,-,CASRSGTEAFF,TGCGCCAGCAGAAGTGGGACTGAAGCTTTCTTT
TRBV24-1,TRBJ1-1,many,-,CATRAAGNTEAFF,TGTGCCACCAGGGCCGCGGGGAACACTGAAGCTTTCTTT
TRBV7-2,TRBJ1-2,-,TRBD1,CASSFPTGPQFYGYTF,TGTGCCAGCAGCTTTCCGACAGGGCCCCAGTTCTATGGCTACACCTTC
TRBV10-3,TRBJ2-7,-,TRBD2,CAISASPIGGTSDYEQYF,TGTGCCATCAGTGCCTCCCCGATCGGAGGGACTAGCGACTACGAGCAGTACTTC
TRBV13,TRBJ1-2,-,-,CASSLIKDGYTF,TGTGCCAGCAGCTTAATTAAGGACGGCTACACCTTC
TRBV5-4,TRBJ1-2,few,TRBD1,CASSSPQGANYGYTF,TGTGCCAGCAGCTCCCCACAGGGGGCGAACTATGGCTACACCTTC
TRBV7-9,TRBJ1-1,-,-,CASTPGSRTEAFF,TGTGCCAGTACCCCGGGCTCGCGGACTGAAGCTTTCTTT
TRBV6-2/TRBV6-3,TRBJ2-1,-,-,CASSYGEKTEQFF,TGTGCCAGCAGTTACGGTGAAAAGACTGAGCAGTTCTTC
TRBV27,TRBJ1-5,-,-,CASSPGPIINQPQHF,TGTGCCAGCAGTCCCGGACCGATAATCAATCAGCCCCAGCATTTT
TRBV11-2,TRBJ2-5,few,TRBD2,CASSTGTSGDLGETQYF,TGTGCCAGCAGCACCGGGACTAGCGGGGATCTCGGAGAGACCCAGTACTTC
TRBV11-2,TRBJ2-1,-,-,CASSLVGLDERFF,TGTGCCAGCAGCTTAGTGGGATTGGACGAGCGGTTCTTC
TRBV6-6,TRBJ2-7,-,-,CASSGMANEQYF,TGTGCCAGCAGCGGTATGGCGAACGAGCAGTACTTC
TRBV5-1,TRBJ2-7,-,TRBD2,CASSYGTSGGTYEQYF,TGCGCCAGCAGCTACGGGACTAGCGGGGGAACCTACGAGCAGTACTTC
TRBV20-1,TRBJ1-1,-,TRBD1,CSASSPTGGRNTEAFF,TGCAGTGCTAGCTCGCCGACAGGGGGCAGGAACACTGAAGCTTTCTTT
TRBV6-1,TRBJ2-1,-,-,CASRPRGSRQSSEQFF,TGTGCCAGCAGGCCTCGTGGGTCCCGACAAAGTTCAGAGCAGTTCTTC
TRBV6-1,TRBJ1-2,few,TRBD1,CASSEVMTGGGYTF,TGTGCCAGCAGTGAAGTTATGACAGGGGGCGGCTACACCTTC
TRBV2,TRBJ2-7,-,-,CASSNQGGSEQYF,TGTGCCAGCAGCAACCAGGGAGGAAGCGAGCAGTACTTC
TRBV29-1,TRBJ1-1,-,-,CSVQALGGPSTEAFF,TGCAGCGTCCAGGCTTTGGGGGGGCCGAGCACTGAAGCTTTCTTT
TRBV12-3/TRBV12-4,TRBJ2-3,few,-,CVSSFRDHTDTQYF,TGTGTCAGCAGTTTCCGGGATCACACAGATACGCAGTATTTT
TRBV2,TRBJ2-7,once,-,CASSDANEQYF,TGTGCCAGCAGTGATGCGAACGAGCAGTACTTC
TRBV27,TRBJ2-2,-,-,CASSFSHPTGTGELFF,TGTGCCAGCAGTTTCTCCCACCCGACAGGAACCGGGGAGCTGTTTTTT
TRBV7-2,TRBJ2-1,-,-,CASSLTSGSTEQFF,TGTGCCAGCAGCCTCACATCGGGGAGTACGGAGCAGTTCTTC
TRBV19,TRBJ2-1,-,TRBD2,CASSIRRGANEQFF,TGTGCCAGTAGTATTAGGCGGGGGGCCAATGAGCAGTTCTTC
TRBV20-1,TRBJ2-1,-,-,CSARDSHEGSRNKQFF,TGCAGTGCTAGAGATAGTCATGAGGGGTCGAGGAATAAGCAGTTCTTC
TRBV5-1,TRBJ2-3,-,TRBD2,CASSSGLDPERGRTDTQYF,TGCGCCAGCAGCTCAGGATTGGACCCCGAGCGGGGCCGCACAGATACGCAGTATTTT
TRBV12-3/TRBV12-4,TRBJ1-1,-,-,CASSSRSELNTEAFF,TGTGCCAGCAGCTCAAGGTCGGAGCTGAACACTGAAGCTTTCTTT
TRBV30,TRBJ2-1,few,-,CAWSDFGIYNEQFF,TGTGCCTGGAGTGATTTTGGGATTTACAATGAGCAGTTCTTC
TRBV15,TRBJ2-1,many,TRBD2,CATRAGEEGEQFF,TGTGCCACCAGAGCGGGGGAGGAGGGGGAGCAGTTCTTC
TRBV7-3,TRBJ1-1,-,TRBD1,CASSLDGTGQAEAFF,TGTGCCAGCAGCTTAGATGGGACAGGGCAGGCAGAAGCTTTCTTT
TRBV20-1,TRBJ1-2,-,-,CSPAPPGYGYTF,TGCAGTCCGGCCCCACCTGGCTATGGCTACACCTTC
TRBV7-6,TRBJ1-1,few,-,CASSLSPQLGTEAFF,TGTGCCAGCAGCTTATCGCCACAGTTGGGGACTGAAGCTTTCTTT
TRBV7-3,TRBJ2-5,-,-,CASSKGSNQETQYF,TGTGCCAGCAGTAAGGGTTCCAACCAAGAGACCCAGTACTTC
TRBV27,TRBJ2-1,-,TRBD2,CASSRRLAGGPYNEQFF,TGTGCCAGCAGTCGACGACTAGCGGGGGGGCCCTACAATGAGCAGTTCTTC
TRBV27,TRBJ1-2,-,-,CASSPLGGAVGYTF,TGTGCCAGCAGCCCATTAGGGGGGGCGGTTGGCTACACCTTC
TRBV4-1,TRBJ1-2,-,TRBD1,CASSQGTGPGHGYTF,TGCGCCAGCAGCCAAGGGACAGGGCCTGGGCATGGCTACACCTTC
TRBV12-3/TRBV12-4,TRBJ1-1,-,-,CASSWGAGGTEAFF,TGTGCCAGCAGTTGGGGGGCGGGGGGTACTGAAGCTTTCTTT
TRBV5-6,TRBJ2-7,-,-,CASSFLRSAGVYEQYF,TGTGCCAGCAGCTTCCTAAGGAGTGCAGGTGTCTACGAGCAGTACTTC
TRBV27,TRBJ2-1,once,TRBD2,CASRQSGSGAGRYNEQFF,TGTGCCAGCAGACAAAGCGGGAGCGGGGCCGGAAGGTACAATGAGCAGTTCTTC
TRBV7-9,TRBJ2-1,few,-,CASITSEDEQFF,TGTGCCAGCATCACATCGGAGGATGAGCAGTTCTTC
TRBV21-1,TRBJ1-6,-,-,CASSAQRSSYNSPLHF,TGTGCCAGCAGCGCGCAGCGTAGCTCCTATAATTCACCCCTCCACTTT
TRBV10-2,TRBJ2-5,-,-,CASSGRLGETQYF,TGCGCCAGCAGTGGGCGGCTGGGAGAGACCCAGTACTTC
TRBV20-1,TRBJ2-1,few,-,CSARSPLLSNEQFF,TGCAGTGCTAGGTCCCCCCTACTGTCCAATGAGCAGTTCTTC
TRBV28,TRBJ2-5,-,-,CASTPSGSKETQYF,TGTGCCAGCACCCCTTCGGGCAGTAAAGAGACCCAGTACTTC
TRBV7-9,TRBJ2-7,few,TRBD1,CASSALTGGDMGEQYF,TGTGCCAGCAGCGCTTTGACAGGGGGCGACATGGGGGAGCAGTACTTC